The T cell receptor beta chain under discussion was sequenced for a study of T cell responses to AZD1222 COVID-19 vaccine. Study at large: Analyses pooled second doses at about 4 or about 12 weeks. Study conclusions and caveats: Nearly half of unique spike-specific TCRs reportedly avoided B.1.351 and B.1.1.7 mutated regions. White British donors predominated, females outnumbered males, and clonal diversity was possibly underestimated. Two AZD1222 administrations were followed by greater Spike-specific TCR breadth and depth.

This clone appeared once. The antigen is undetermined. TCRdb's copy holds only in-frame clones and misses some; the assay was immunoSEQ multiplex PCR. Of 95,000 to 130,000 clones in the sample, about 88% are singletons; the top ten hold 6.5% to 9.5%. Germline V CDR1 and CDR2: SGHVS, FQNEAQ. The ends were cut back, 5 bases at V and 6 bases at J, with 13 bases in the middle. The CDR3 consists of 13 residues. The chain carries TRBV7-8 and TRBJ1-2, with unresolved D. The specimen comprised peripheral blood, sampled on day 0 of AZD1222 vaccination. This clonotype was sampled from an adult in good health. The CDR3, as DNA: TGTGCCAGCAGCCATCGCCCTGCGGATGGCTACACCTTC. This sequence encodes CASSHRPADGYTF.